This TCR beta chain stems from a study of T cells in Graves' hyperthyroidism and ophthalmopathy. The source material, RNA transcripts, was used to amplify TCR beta CDR3 regions. The TCR CDR3 first-round RT-PCR relied on the HTBI primer set. TCRdb itself ran the multiplex PCR reads through MiXCR, one entry per CDR3 protein. This repertoire shows 550,000 to 650,000 distinct CDR3 sequences, around 14% found once; its top ten account for almost 6%. This clonotype was recorded a few times. Specimen: blood. This TCR came from a woman in her twenties or thirties with Graves' hyperthyroidism that later progressed to Graves' ophthalmopathy.

The CDR3: CASSFQGETEAFF. CDR3 nucleotide sequence: TGTGCCAGCAGCTTTCAGGGGGAGACTGAAGCTTTCTTT. The chain carries TRBV7-9 and TRBJ1-1, with 7 bases matching TRBD1. Losses at the gene ends were 3 bases for V and 5 bases for J; bases not matched to a gene: 3. The CDR3 loop spans 13 amino acids. CDR1 and CDR2 (germline): SEHNR, FQNEAQ (reference sequence).